The present T cell receptor beta chain was sequenced within a study of cytomegalovirus exposure and HLA in healthy donors. Study outcomes and limitations: Because they were indistinguishable, some V segments, including TRBV6-2 and TRBV6-3, were excluded. Later analysis showed most CMV-associated TCR beta chains appearing HLA-restricted.

Germline CDR1 and CDR2: MRHNA and SNTAGT. The V end was cut by 11 bases, the J end by 3 bases, with 26 bases between. CDR3 length equals 17 residues. PCR was performed using 60 Vbeta and 13 Jbeta primers. As originally analysed: The count from a later analysis was tens of millions of unique TCR beta chains, roughly 11 million of them shared. Produced via immunoSEQ multiplex PCR; TCRdb's table is partial and in-frame only. That table is the source of V, J and clone size, and D and trimming were worked out from the DNA. The table shows 100,000 to 150,000 clones, with over 60% occurring only once. This clone was seen a single time. The target antigen is unknown.

Sequencing input: PBMCs. The receptor comes from a woman between 35 and 50 years old in good health and CMV-seropositive. The chain employs TRBV6-4 and TRBJ2-1; tentatively, D is TRBD2 (5 bases). The CDR3: CAPTRERPPTHYNEQFF. CDR3 bases: TGTGCCCCCACAAGGGAGCGGCCCCCTACCCACTACAATGAGCAGTTCTTC.